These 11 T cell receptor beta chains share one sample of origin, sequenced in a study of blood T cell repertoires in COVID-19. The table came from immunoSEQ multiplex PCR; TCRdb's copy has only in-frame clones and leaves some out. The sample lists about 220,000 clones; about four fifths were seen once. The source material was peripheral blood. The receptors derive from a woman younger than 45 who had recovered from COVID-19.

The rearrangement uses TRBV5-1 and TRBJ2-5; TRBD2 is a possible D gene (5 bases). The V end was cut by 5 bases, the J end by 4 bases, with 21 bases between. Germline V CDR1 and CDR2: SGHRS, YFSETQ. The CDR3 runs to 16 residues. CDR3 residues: CASRPLGSGLGETQYF. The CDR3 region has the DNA TGCGCCAGCAGGCCACTAGGCTCGGGATTAGGAGAGACCCAGTACTTC.

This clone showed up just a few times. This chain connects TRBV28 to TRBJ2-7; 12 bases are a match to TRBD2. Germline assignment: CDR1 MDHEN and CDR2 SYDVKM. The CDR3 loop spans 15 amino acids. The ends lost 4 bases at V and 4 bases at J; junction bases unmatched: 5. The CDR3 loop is CASSSLTSGSYEQYF. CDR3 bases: TGTGCCAGCAGTTCCCTGACTAGCGGGAGTTACGAGCAGTACTTC.

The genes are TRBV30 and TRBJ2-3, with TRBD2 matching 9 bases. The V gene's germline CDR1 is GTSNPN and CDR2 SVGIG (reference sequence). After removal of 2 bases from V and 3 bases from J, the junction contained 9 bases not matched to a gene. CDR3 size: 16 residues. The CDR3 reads CAWSSIAGEGTDTQYF. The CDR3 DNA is TGTGCCTGGAGTTCCATAGCGGGAGAGGGGACAGATACGCAGTATTTT.

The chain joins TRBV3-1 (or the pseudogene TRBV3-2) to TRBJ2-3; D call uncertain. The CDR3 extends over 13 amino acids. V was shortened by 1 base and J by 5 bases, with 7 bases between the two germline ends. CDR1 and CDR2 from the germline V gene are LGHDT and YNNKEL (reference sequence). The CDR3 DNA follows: TGTGCCAGCAGCCAAGGGCTAGGAGATACGCAGTATTTT. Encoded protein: CASSQGLGDTQYF.

Here the CDR3 DNA reads TGTGCCAGCAGTTGGGCAGGGTCGTTCTATGGCTACACCTTC. This encodes CASSWAGSFYGYTF. The rearrangement uses TRBV27 and TRBJ1-2; D might be TRBD1 (5 bases). Germline V gene data show CDR1 as MNHEY and CDR2 as SMNVEV (reference sequence). This CDR3 has 14 residues. With 4 bases removed from V and 4 bases from J, the gap between germline ends came to 13 bases.

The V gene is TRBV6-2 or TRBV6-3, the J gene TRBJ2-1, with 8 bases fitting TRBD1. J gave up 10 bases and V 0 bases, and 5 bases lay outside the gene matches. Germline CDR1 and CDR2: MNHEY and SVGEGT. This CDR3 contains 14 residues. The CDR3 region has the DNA TGTGCCAGCAGTTACTCCGGGACAGGCGACGAGCAGTTCTTC. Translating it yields CASSYSGTGDEQFF.

This chain's CDR3 is CASSLLGGQAYEQYF. CDR3 bases: TGTGCCAGCAGCTTACTCGGGGGACAGGCGTACGAGCAGTACTTC. The chain joins TRBV7-3 to TRBJ2-7; TRBD1 matches at 8 bases. The V segment lost 2 bases and the J segment 4 bases; nucleotides outside the gene matches: 7. The CDR3 consists of 15 residues. Germline V gene data show CDR1 as SGHTA and CDR2 as FQGTGA.

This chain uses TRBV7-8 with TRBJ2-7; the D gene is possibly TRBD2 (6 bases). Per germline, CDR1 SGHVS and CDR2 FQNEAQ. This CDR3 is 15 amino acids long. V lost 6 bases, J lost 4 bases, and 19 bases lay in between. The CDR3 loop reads CASREGANSGYEQYF. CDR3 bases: TGTGCCAGCAGGGAGGGCGCAAACAGTGGTTACGAGCAGTACTTC.

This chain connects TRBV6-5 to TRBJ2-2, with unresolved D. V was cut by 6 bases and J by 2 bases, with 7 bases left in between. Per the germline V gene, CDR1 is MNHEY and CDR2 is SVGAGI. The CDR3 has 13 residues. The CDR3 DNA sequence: TGTGCCAGCAGGGAGAGTAACACCGGGGAGCTGTTTTTT. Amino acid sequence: CASRESNTGELFF.

CDR3 DNA sequence: TGTGCCAGCAGCCAATCTAGCGGCACCACAAACAATGAGCAGTTCTTC. Translation: CASSQSSGTTNNEQFF. The genes are TRBV4-2 and TRBJ2-1, with 7 bases fitting TRBD2. J gave up 5 bases and V 2 bases, and 9 bases lay outside the gene matches. The length of the CDR3 is 16 residues. Per germline, CDR1 LGHNA and CDR2 YNFKEQ.

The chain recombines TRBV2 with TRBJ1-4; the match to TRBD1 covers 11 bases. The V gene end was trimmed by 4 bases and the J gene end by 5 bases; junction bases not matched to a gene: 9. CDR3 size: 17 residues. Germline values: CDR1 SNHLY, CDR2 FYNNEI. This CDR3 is CASSVPDRGLWNEKLFF. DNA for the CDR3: TGTGCCAGCAGTGTACCGGACAGGGGGCTATGGAATGAAAAACTGTTTTTT. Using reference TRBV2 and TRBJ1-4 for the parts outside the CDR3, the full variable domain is EPEVTQTPSHQVTQMGQEVILRCVPISNHLYFYWYRQILGQKVEFLVSFYNNEISEKSEIFDDQFSVERPDGSNFTLKIRSTKLEDSAMYFCASSVPDRGLWNEKLFFGSGTQLSVL.